This TCR beta chain was identified during a study of human T cells and chemical hapten exposure. Findings and caveats of the study: Expanded TCRs grouped into significantly more large CDR3 similarity clusters than controls produced.

In the authors' methods: Across samples, TCR counts had a median of roughly 98,000 and ranged from roughly 23,224 to 690,600. TCRdb reprocessed the RACE reads via MiXCR and lists one record per CDR3 protein. None of the V and J calls come from the authors' own analysis; TCRdb made them. Of more than 60,000 distinct CDR3 sequences detected, under 13% appear once; the ten largest clones hold around 7%. Indicated time point: patch test 2, 6 weeks after DPC sensitization. Treatment of the sample: therapeutic diphenylcyclopropenone sensitization with weekly scalp DPC. Patch tests were applied only after blood draws. People who gave samples had alopecia, were 18 to 70 years old, and were suitable for DPC. The CDR3 is made up of 12 amino acids. Between the trimmed V and J ends, which lost 4 bases and 6 bases, there was a span of 12 bases. The V gene's germline CDR1 is SQVTM and CDR2 ANQGSEA. This clonotype came up many times. No antigen is known for it.

The receptor was isolated from a woman between 45 and 60 years old with alopecia areata. Some clones in this sample may be carry-over from other donors' samples. The material was whole blood, obtained in connection with sensitization to the hapten diphenylcyclopropenone (DPC). The chain carries TRBV29-1 and TRBJ1-1; tentative D call: TRBD1 (5 bases). This CDR3 is CSVGGGGSEAFF. DNA for the CDR3: TGCAGCGTTGGGGGCGGAGGATCTGAAGCTTTCTTT. Supplemented by reference TRBV29-1 and TRBJ1-1, the full variable domain reads SAVISQKPSRDICQRGTSLTIQCQVDSQVTMMFWYRQQPGQSLTLIATANQGSEATYESGFVIDKFPISRPNLTFSTLTVSNMSPEDSSIYLCSVGGGGSEAFFGQGTRLTVV.